Described below is a single T cell receptor (beta chain) sequence and its context. Its antigen is currently unknown. This sample was included in a study of hypomethylating agent response in myelodysplastic syndrome. Study-level background: The mean patient age was roughly 72 +/- 6.3 years, and diploid cytogenetics predominated.

General study points: Whether shared GLIPH2 clusters recognize novel MDS antigens was not confirmed. Analysis covered a small cohort of just about eleven patients.

The CDR3 runs 14 residues. CDR1 and CDR2 from the germline V gene are SEHNR and FQNEAQ (reference sequence). Trimming shortened V by 3 bases and J by 1 base, and 9 bases separated the two germline ends. Under the authors' procedure: Previously reported viral-epitope specificity per VDJdb covered under 2% of 150,000 to 200,000 unique clonotypes. Libraries were prepared by immunoSEQ multiplex PCR; TCRdb keeps only in-frame clonotypes and omits some of them. That table supplies the V and J calls and clone size; D and trimming were determined from the DNA. The table records roughly 5,400 clones, roughly 90% of them present only once.

The clonotype was recovered from a human donor with myelodysplastic syndrome. The sample here was bone marrow, taken before or after starting hypomethylating agent treatment for myelodysplastic syndrome (not recorded which). The chain couples TRBV7-9 to TRBJ2-5, with D uncertain. DNA of the CDR3: TGTGCCAGCAGCTTCCCCGGGTTCCAAGAGACCCAGTACTTC. Translating it yields CASSFPGFQETQYF. The full variable domain, in which reference TRBV7-9 and TRBJ2-5 provide the parts outside the CDR3, is DTGVSQNPRHKITKRGQNVTFRCDPISEHNRLYWYRQTLGQGPEFLTYFQNEAQLEKSRLLSDRFSAERPKGSFSTLEIQRTEQGDSAMYLCASSFPGFQETQYFGPGTRLLVL.